These 18 T cell receptor beta chains share one sample of origin, sequenced in a study of cytomegalovirus exposure and HLA in healthy donors. Repertoires were generated with immunoSEQ multiplex PCR, while TCRdb's copy carries only in-frame clones and drops some. Of about 130,000 clones listed, nearly 90% are singletons. Input material: PBMCs. The receptor set was obtained from a woman aged 18-30 years in good health and CMV-seropositive.

The V and J genes are TRBV10-3 and TRBJ1-5, with D possibly being TRBD1 (6 bases). The germline V gene encodes CDR1 ENHRY and CDR2 SYGVKD. Trimming left V 8 bases short and J 4 bases short, with 15 bases between. The CDR3 is 14 residues long. Here the CDR3 DNA reads TGTGCCATCGGGGGCCGGGACCTTAATCAGCCCCAGCATTTT. It codes for CAIGGRDLNQPQHF.

The chain is built from TRBV5-6 and TRBJ2-7, with 9 nucleotides matching TRBD2. This CDR3 contains 16 residues. Germline trimming cut 3 bases from V and 2 bases from J; bases unmatched to any gene: 9. Germline CDR1 is SGHDT and CDR2 is YYEEEE. In DNA, the CDR3 is TGTGCCAGCAGCTCCGCCCGACTAGCGGAAGCCTACGAGCAGTACTTC. Protein sequence: CASSSARLAEAYEQYF.

The chain joins TRBV21-1 to TRBJ2-7; TRBD1 is taken as the D call from the table, unchecked against the DNA. TRBV21-1 represents a pseudogene. The CDR3 runs 15 residues. CDR3 loop: CASSKAWDRAYEQYF. The CDR3 DNA reads TGTGCCAGCAGCAAAGCGTGGGACAGGGCTTACGAGCAGTACTTC.

As for this clone: A read error may account for a junction end that differs from germline. The sample contains more than one DNA sequence encoding this CDR3. The rearrangement joins TRBV6-6 to TRBJ2-5, with 7 bases aligning to TRBD2. There are 12 residues in the CDR3. CDR1 and CDR2 from the germline V gene are MNHNY and SVGAGI (reference sequence). Here the CDR3 reads CASTGGSETQYF. The DNA for the CDR3 is TGTGCCAGCACCGGGGGGTCAGAGACTCAGTACTTC.

The chain has TRBV5-1 and TRBJ2-7; D is undetermined. Germline assignment: CDR1 SGHRS and CDR2 YFSETQ. The CDR3 spans 12 residues. Trimming stripped 4 bases from V and 3 bases from J, with 8 bases between. The CDR3 is CASSPESYEQYF. The CDR3 DNA is TGCGCCAGCAGCCCAGAAAGCTACGAGCAGTACTTC. The full variable domain, completed using reference TRBV5-1 and TRBJ2-7, is KAGVTQTPRYLIKTRGQQVTLSCSPISGHRSVSWYQQTPGQGLQFLFEYFSETQRNKGNFPGRFSGRQFSNSRSEMNVSTLELGDSALYLCASSPESYEQYFGPGTRLTVT.

This clone was picked up one time. The chain carries TRBV5-1 and TRBJ1-3; D might be TRBD1 (5 bases). This CDR3 has 14 amino acids. The V gene's germline CDR1 is SGHRS and CDR2 YFSETQ. V was shortened by 0 bases and J by 4 bases, with 8 bases between the two germline ends. Here the CDR3 reads CASSLAGLGNTIYF. The CDR3 coding sequence is TGCGCCAGCAGCTTGGCGGGACTCGGAAACACCATATATTTT.

The chain links TRBV2 to TRBJ2-7, with a tentative D call TRBD1 (5 bases). This CDR3 has 15 residues. Germline CDR1 reads SNHLY; CDR2 reads FYNNEI. V was cut by 2 bases and J by 0 bases, with 11 bases left in between. CDR3 loop: CASSERQLSSYEQYF. The CDR3 bases are TGTGCCAGCAGTGAACGACAGTTAAGCTCCTACGAGCAGTACTTC. The full variable domain, in which reference TRBV2 and TRBJ2-7 provide the parts outside the CDR3, is EPEVTQTPSHQVTQMGQEVILRCVPISNHLYFYWYRQILGQKVEFLVSFYNNEISEKSEIFDDQFSVERPDGSNFTLKIRSTKLEDSAMYFCASSERQLSSYEQYFGPGTRLTVT.

The chain recombines TRBV6-6 with TRBJ2-1; D call uncertain. The ends were cut back, 7 bases at V and 9 bases at J, with 10 bases in the middle. Germline values: CDR1 MNHNY, CDR2 SVGAGI (reference sequence). The CDR3 covers 11 residues. CDR3 in amino acids: CASNEAGEQFF. Written as DNA, the CDR3 is TGTGCCAGCAACGAGGCCGGTGAGCAGTTCTTC.

J is TRBJ2-1 and V is TRBV29-1; 7 nucleotides align to TRBD1. Trimming removed 7 bases from V and 1 base from J; junction bases left unmatched: 7. The CDR3 spans 14 residues. Germline CDR1 SQVTM, CDR2 ANQGSEA. The CDR3 nucleotides read TGCAGCGCCCAACGGGACAGATCCTACAATGAGCAGTTCTTC. Amino acid sequence: CSAQRDRSYNEQFF.

The V gene is TRBV5-6, the J gene TRBJ1-2; no definite D call. The CDR3 length is 12 residues. CDR1 and CDR2 from the germline V gene are SGHDT and YYEEEE. The V gene lost 7 bases and the J gene lost 2 bases, with 9 bases spanning the gap. The CDR3 sequence is CASSRVNYGYTF. As DNA, the CDR3 is TGTGCCAGCTCTCGGGTCAACTATGGCTACACCTTC. The variable domain in full, with the rest retrieved from reference TRBV5-6 and TRBJ1-2, is DAGVTQSPTHLIKTRGQQVTLRCSPKSGHDTVSWYQQALGQGPQFIFQYYEEEERQRGNFPDRFSGHQFPNYSSELNVNALLLGDSALYLCASSRVNYGYTFGSGTRLTVV.

The genes are TRBV14 and TRBJ2-2; D is possibly TRBD1 (6 bases). Germline V gene lookup returns CDR1 SGHDN and CDR2 FVKESK. With 0 bases removed from V and 2 bases from J, the gap between germline ends came to 7 bases. CDR3 size: 15 residues. The CDR3 DNA reads as TGTGCCAGCAGCCAAGAACAGGGTAACACCGGGGAGCTGTTTTTT. It translates to CASSQEQGNTGELFF.

V and J are TRBV7-2 and TRBJ2-7; D perhaps matches TRBD2 (6 bases). Germline V CDR1 and CDR2: SGHTA, FQGNSA. Between the trimmed V and J ends, which lost 3 bases and 5 bases, there was a span of 11 bases. There are 13 residues in the CDR3. CDR3 sequence: CASSFSPGDEQYF. The CDR3 coding sequence is TGTGCCAGCAGCTTCAGCCCGGGGGACGAGCAGTACTTC.

This clone turned up a few times. The CDR3 loop is CASSSNRLSGYTF. The CDR3 DNA reads as TGTGCCAGCAGCTCCAACCGACTCAGCGGCTACACCTTC. The J gene is TRBJ1-2, the V gene TRBV6-5, with D unclear. The germline V gene has CDR1 MNHEY and CDR2 SVGAGI. Trimming shortened V by 6 bases and J by 8 bases, and 16 bases separated the two germline ends. The CDR3 contains 13 residues.

The gene calls are TRBV10-3 and TRBJ2-1, with D tentatively TRBD2 (5 bases). CDR1 and CDR2 (germline): ENHRY, SYGVKD. Trimming took 2 bases from V and 7 from J, leaving 18 bases between them. The CDR3 runs to 16 residues. The CDR3 protein is CAISETSGSSRNEQFF. In nucleotides, the CDR3 is TGTGCCATCAGTGAGACGAGCGGATCCTCTAGGAATGAGCAGTTCTTC.

The J gene is TRBJ2-2, the V gene TRBV12-5; a possible D gene is TRBD1 (6 bases). The CDR3 is 16 amino acids. V lost 1 base and J lost 6, with 15 bases in between. CDR1 and CDR2 (germline): LGHNT, FRNRAP. The CDR3 DNA follows: TGTGCTAGTGGTTTGGCCTACGACAGGCCCCCCGGGGAGCTGTTTTTT. Protein product: CASGLAYDRPPGELFF.

The genes are TRBV9 and TRBJ2-3, with D perhaps TRBD2 (6 bases). Trimming removed 7 bases at V and 0 bases at J, with 12 bases between. CDR3 length: 14 amino acids. Germline V lookup: CDR1 SGDLS, CDR2 YYNGEE. The CDR3 is CASGVGTSTDTQYF. In nucleotides, the CDR3 is TGTGCCAGCGGGGTGGGGACTAGCACAGATACGCAGTATTTT.

Written as DNA, the CDR3 is TGTGCCACCAGCAGAGCCCCCGGCAGGGGGCTAGAGGGTAACTATGGCTACACCTTC. The encoded protein is CATSRAPGRGLEGNYGYTF. The rearrangement uses TRBV15 and TRBJ1-2; 8 bases align to TRBD1. The junction had 14 bases not matched to a gene; V was cut back by 1 base and J by 1 base. Germline V gene lookup returns CDR1 LNHNV and CDR2 YYDKDF (reference sequence). The CDR3 has 19 residues.

This chain joins TRBV7-9 and TRBJ2-7, with D perhaps matching TRBD2 (6 bases). The CDR3 runs to 15 residues. The V gene's germline CDR1 is SEHNR and CDR2 FQNEAQ (reference sequence). The V end lost 6 bases, the J end lost 3 bases, and 18 bases lay between the germline ends. The CDR3 region has the DNA TGTGCCAGCAGTCCTTCCGAGCGGGCGAACTACGAGCAGTACTTC. This sequence encodes CASSPSERANYEQYF.